This entry lists 18 T cell receptor beta chains sequenced from one sample in a study of Ad26.COV2.S vaccination and SARS-CoV-2 variants. Treatment of the sample: around 19 received Ad26.COV2.S at low or high dose, single or two shots; roughly 5 received placebo; per-sample allocation not given. On day 63 after the first injection, vaccine and placebo recipients gave samples. The repertoire was sequenced with immunoSEQ multiplex PCR; TCRdb's copy has only in-frame clones and lacks some. The profile shows a few hundred thousand clones, 75% to 95% of them singletons. This sample comprised peripheral blood, obtained in a trial of Ad26.COV2.S vaccine versus placebo. Receptors originate from a person aged 18-65 years who received the Ad26.COV2.S COVID-19 vaccine or a placebo.

The V gene is TRBV7-9, the J gene TRBJ2-7, with 7 nucleotides matching TRBD2. Germline loops: CDR1 SEHNR, CDR2 FQNEAQ (reference sequence). V lost 1 base, J lost 1 base, and 4 bases stayed unmatched. The CDR3 consists of 15 residues. The CDR3 DNA reads as TGTGCCAGCAGCTTAGAGTCTAGCGGATCCTACGAGCAGTACTTC. As protein: CASSLESSGSYEQYF.

The V call is TRBV6-2 or TRBV6-3, the J call TRBJ1-5; 9 nucleotides agree with TRBD1. The CDR3 is 16 residues long. Trimming at V came to 5 bases and at J to 1 base, leaving 6 bases not matched to a gene. Germline V lookup: CDR1 MNHEY, CDR2 SVGEGT. CDR3 coding DNA: TGTGCCAGCAGTAGTTTACAGGGGGCCAGCAATCAGCCCCAGCATTTT. Encoded protein: CASSSLQGASNQPQHF.

The chain joins TRBV30 to TRBJ2-1; maybe TRBD2 (5 bases). Germline V gene data show CDR1 as GTSNPN and CDR2 as SVGIG (reference sequence). The V gene lost 5 bases and the J gene lost 6 bases, with 17 bases spanning the gap. CDR3 size: 14 residues. CDR3 DNA: TGTGCCTGGGGACGGACTCCGTCGGTCAATGAGCAGTTCTTC. Translated: CAWGRTPSVNEQFF.

This rearrangement joins TRBV21-1 to TRBJ2-2; the table's D call, TRBD1, was not checked against the DNA. TRBV21-1 is marked as a pseudogene. This CDR3 has 16 residues. CDR3 loop: CASSDGTGGAPGELFF. In nucleotides, the CDR3 is TGTGCCAGCAGCGACGGGACAGGGGGCGCCCCCGGGGAGCTGTTTTTT.

The CDR3, as DNA: TGCGCCAGCACGCGGACTAGCGGGAGTTCCTTCTACGAGCAGTACTTC. Translation: CASTRTSGSSFYEQYF. The chain is built from TRBV5-1 and TRBJ2-7; 13 bases fit TRBD2. The germline V gene encodes CDR1 SGHRS and CDR2 YFSETQ. There are 16 residues in the CDR3. The J segment lost 3 bases and the V segment lost 6 bases, leaving 9 bases of the junction unmatched.

The chain carries TRBV29-1 and TRBJ1-4, with a possible D match to TRBD1 (5 bases). This CDR3 is 14 amino acids long. Trimming left V 6 bases short and J 7 bases short, with 18 bases between. Germline lookup yields CDR1 SQVTM and CDR2 ANQGSEA. The CDR3 nucleotides read TGCAGCGTCTACAACCCTGGGGGGGGTGAAAAACTGTTTTTT. Translating gives CSVYNPGGGEKLFF.

The chain has TRBV4-3 and TRBJ2-2, with 9 bases identical to TRBD1. The V and J ends lost 4 bases and 5 bases, in that order; junction bases with no gene match: 11. CDR1 and CDR2 from the germline V gene are LGHNA and YSLEER. This CDR3 has 17 residues. The CDR3 sequence: CASSPLLTGGGTGELFF. The CDR3, as DNA: TGCGCCAGCAGCCCCCTACTGACAGGGGGAGGAACCGGGGAGCTGTTTTTT.

The chain links TRBV7-9 to TRBJ1-2; 7 nucleotides line up with TRBD1. The V segment lost 5 bases and the J segment 4 bases; nucleotides outside the gene matches: 4. Looked up from germline, CDR1 is SEHNR and CDR2 is FQNEAQ (reference sequence). This CDR3 comprises 13 residues. CDR3 loop: CASSQQGSYGYTF. As DNA, the CDR3 is TGTGCCAGCAGCCAACAGGGGAGCTATGGCTACACCTTC.

The chain uses TRBV4-3 and TRBJ2-1; a weak D match, TRBD2 (5 bases). The germline V gene has CDR1 LGHNA and CDR2 YSLEER. The CDR3 extends over 13 amino acids. The germline V and J ends were trimmed by 1 base and 9 bases, with 10 bases remaining between them. The CDR3 DNA sequence: TGCGCCAGCAGCCAAGTAGAGGGTGGTGAGCAGTTCTTC. Translating it yields CASSQVEGGEQFF.

V usage is TRBV4-3 and J usage is TRBJ2-1, with 9 positions matching TRBD2. With V trimmed by 8 bases and J by 5 bases, 16 bases remained unmatched. Germline V CDR1 and CDR2: LGHNA, YSLEER. The CDR3 runs to 17 residues. DNA of the CDR3: TGCGCCAGCGGTCTGTTTACTAGCGGGTTTTGGGACAATGAGCAGTTCTTC. This encodes CASGLFTSGFWDNEQFF.

The V and J genes are TRBV4-1 and TRBJ2-6, with D hard to call. Trimming took off 6 bases at V and 0 bases at J, with 12 bases between the two ends. Germline loops: CDR1 MGHRA, CDR2 YSYEKL. The CDR3 sequence is 16 residues long. The chain's CDR3 is CASSPLGSSGANVLTF. The CDR3 DNA sequence: TGCGCCAGCAGTCCTCTTGGTAGCTCTGGGGCCAACGTCCTGACTTTC.

This chain links TRBV5-6 with TRBJ1-4; TRBD1 might be the D (6 bases). The CDR3 consists of 12 residues. V was trimmed by 5 bases and J by 11 bases, leaving 13 bases between them. Per the germline V gene, CDR1 is SGHDT and CDR2 is YYEEEE. The CDR3 nucleotides are TGTGCCAGCAGTTCACAGGGCGGGAAACTGTTTTTT. Translating it yields CASSSQGGKLFF.

This clone occurred once. The CDR3, as DNA: TGTGCCAGCCAAAAACCGGGACAGTACGATCAGCCCCAGCATTTT. Its translation is CASQKPGQYDQPQHF. The rearrangement uses TRBV19 and TRBJ1-5; TRBD1 aligns across 7 bases. Unmatched junction bases numbered 13, after V lost 9 bases and J lost 5 bases. This CDR3 comprises 15 residues. In germline, CDR1 is LNHDA, CDR2 SQIVND (reference sequence).

This chain connects TRBV11-3 to TRBJ2-2, with a weak D call TRBD2 (5 bases). The CDR3 totals 13 residues. Per germline, CDR1 SGHNT and CDR2 YENEEA. V was trimmed by 7 bases and J by 5 bases, leaving 11 bases between them. The DNA for the CDR3 is TGTGCCAGCACCTCGCCGGGGACCGGGGAGCTGTTTTTT. This encodes CASTSPGTGELFF.

This chain uses TRBV6-5 with TRBJ2-7, with 12 bases aligning to TRBD2. Germline values: CDR1 MNHEY, CDR2 SVGAGI. The CDR3 length is 14 residues. V was clipped by 7 bases and J by 5 bases; unmatched bases: 6. The DNA for the CDR3 is TGTGCCAGCACCGGGACTAGCGGGTTCGACGAGCAGTACTTC. It translates to CASTGTSGFDEQYF.

The chain is built from TRBV5-6 and TRBJ2-3; no clear D. The CDR3 is made up of 16 amino acids. The germline V gene has CDR1 SGHDT and CDR2 YYEEEE. V was cut by 1 base and J by 2 bases, with 14 bases left in between. The CDR3 reads CASSLLRPQTTDTQYF. The DNA for the CDR3 is TGTGCCAGCAGCTTGCTACGTCCCCAAACCACAGATACGCAGTATTTT. Supplemented by reference TRBV5-6 and TRBJ2-3, the full variable domain reads DAGVTQSPTHLIKTRGQQVTLRCSPKSGHDTVSWYQQALGQGPQFIFQYYEEEERQRGNFPDRFSGHQFPNYSSELNVNALLLGDSALYLCASSLLRPQTTDTQYFGPGTRLTVL.

This chain uses TRBV23-1 with TRBJ1-2, with D unresolved. TRBV23-1 is an ORF for which the function is uncertain. V was shortened by 3 bases and J by 6 bases, with 5 bases between the two germline ends. The CDR3 loop spans 11 amino acids. The CDR3 region has the DNA TGCGCCAGCAGTCAGACCCATGGCTACACCTTC. It encodes CASSQTHGYTF.

This clone appeared a single time. The rearrangement uses TRBV5-3 and TRBJ2-4, with 7 bases that match TRBD1. TRBV5-3 is marked as an open reading frame, function uncertain. V was pared by 2 bases and J by 1 base, with 12 bases of the junction left unmatched. The CDR3 length is 18 residues. CDR3 sequence (DNA): TGTGCCAGAAGCTTCCGGACAGGTCGGCCCTGCGCCAAAAACATTCAGTACTTC. Translation: CARSFRTGRPCAKNIQYF.